This T cell receptor (beta chain) was identified during a study of T-cell memory formation after mild COVID-19. Background on the study: For the most part, TCR clusters were specific to one donor.

Overall study findings and caveats: Researchers report contracting CD4+ clones mostly in CM and EM, with CD8+ clones in EMRA. The study found balanced CD4/CD8 in clones contracting day 15 to 85 and a CD4+ lean in later expanders.

V shed 5 bases and J shed 9 bases, with 17 bases lying between them. This CDR3 has 13 amino acids. Germline V gene sequence: CDR1 DFQATT, CDR2 SNEGSKA (reference sequence). TCRdb redid the calling of the 5' RACE reads with MiXCR, one entry per CDR3 protein. The sample lists about 190,000 distinct CDR3 sequences, roughly 18% occurring once. Of note for this clonotype: What it binds is unknown.

The rearrangement links TRBV20-1 to TRBJ2-1, with D maybe TRBD1 (6 bases). Material for sequencing was PBMCs or a T cell subset sorted from them (not recorded which). The receptor was isolated from an adult woman who had mild COVID-19 (a few samples of this study predate the infection). Cell type and time point are not known. The CDR3 reads CSALTTGTSEQFF. CDR3 nucleotide sequence: TGCAGTGCTCTTACGACAGGTACGAGTGAGCAGTTCTTC.